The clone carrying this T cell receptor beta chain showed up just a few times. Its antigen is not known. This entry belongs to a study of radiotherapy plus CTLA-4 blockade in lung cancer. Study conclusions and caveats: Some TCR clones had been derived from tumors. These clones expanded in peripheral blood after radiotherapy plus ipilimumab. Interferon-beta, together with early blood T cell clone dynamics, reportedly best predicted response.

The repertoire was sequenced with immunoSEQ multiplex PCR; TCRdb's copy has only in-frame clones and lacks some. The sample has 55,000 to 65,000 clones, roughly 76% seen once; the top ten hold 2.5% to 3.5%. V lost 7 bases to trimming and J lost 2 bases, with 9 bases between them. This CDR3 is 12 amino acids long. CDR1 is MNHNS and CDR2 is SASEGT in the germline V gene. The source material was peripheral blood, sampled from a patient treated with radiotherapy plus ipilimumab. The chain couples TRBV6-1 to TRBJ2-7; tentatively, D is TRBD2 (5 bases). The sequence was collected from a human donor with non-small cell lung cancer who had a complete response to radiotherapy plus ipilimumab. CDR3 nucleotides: TGTGCCAGCATCTCCGGGGCCTACGAGCAGTACTTC. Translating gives CASISGAYEQYF.